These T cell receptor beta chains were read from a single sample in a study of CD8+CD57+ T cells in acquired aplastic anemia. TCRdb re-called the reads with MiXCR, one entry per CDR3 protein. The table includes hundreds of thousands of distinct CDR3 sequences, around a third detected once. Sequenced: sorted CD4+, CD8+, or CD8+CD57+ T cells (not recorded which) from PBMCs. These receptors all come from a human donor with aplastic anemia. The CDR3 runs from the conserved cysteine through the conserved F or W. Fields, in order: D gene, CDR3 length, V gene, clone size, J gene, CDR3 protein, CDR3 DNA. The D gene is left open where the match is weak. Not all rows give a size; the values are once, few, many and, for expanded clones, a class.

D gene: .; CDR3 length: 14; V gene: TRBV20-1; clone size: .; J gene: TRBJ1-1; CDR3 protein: CSATRTVGPTEAFF; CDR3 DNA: TGCAGTGCTACAAGGACAGTAGGGCCAACTGAAGCTTTCTTT
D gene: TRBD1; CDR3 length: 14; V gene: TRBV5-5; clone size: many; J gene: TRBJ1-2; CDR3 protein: CASSSYDRGFGYTF; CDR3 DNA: TGTGCCAGCAGCAGCTACGACAGGGGGTTTGGCTACACCTTC
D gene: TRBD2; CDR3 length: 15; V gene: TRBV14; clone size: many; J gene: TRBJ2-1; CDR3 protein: CASSQATGGYNEQFF; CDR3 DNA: TGTGCCAGCAGCCAAGCTACGGGAGGGTACAATGAGCAGTTCTTC
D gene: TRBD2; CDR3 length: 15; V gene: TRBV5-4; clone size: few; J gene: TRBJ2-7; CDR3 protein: CASREKTSETYEQYF; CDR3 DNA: TGTGCCAGCAGAGAGAAGACTAGCGAAACCTACGAGCAGTACTTC
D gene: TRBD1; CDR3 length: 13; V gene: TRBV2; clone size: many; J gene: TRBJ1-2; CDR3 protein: CASRRQGNYGYTF; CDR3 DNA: TGTGCCAGCAGGCGACAGGGAAACTATGGCTACACCTTC
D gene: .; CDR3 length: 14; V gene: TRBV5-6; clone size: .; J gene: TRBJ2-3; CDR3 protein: CASSLRRGTDTQYF; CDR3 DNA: TGTGCCAGCAGCTTACGGAGGGGCACAGATACGCAGTATTTT
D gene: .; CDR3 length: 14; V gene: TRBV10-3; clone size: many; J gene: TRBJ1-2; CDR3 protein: CAISGGEGNYGYTF; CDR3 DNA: TGTGCCATCAGTGGGGGAGAGGGCAACTATGGCTACACCTTC
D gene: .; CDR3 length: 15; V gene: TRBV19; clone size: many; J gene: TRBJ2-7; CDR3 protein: CASRHGQGMGYEQYF; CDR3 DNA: TGTGCCAGTAGGCACGGGCAGGGGATGGGATACGAGCAGTACTTC
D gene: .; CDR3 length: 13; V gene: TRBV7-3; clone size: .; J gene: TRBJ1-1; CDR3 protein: CAWRATRDTEAFF; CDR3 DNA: TGTGCCTGGAGAGCTACGAGGGACACTGAAGCTTTCTTT
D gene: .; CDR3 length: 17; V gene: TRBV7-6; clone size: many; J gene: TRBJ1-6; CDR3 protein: CASSLGSRVGYNSPLHF; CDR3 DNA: TGTGCCAGCAGCTTAGGGTCCAGGGTCGGGTATAATTCACCCCTCCACTTT
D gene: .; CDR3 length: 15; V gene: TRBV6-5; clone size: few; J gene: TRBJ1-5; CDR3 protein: CASSYGGASDQPQHF; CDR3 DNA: TGTGCCAGCAGTTACGGGGGGGCTTCCGATCAGCCCCAGCATTTT
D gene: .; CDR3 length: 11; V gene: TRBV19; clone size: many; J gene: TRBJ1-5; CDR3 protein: CASSPRQPQHF; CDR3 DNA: TGTGCCAGTAGCCCGCGTCAGCCCCAGCATTTT
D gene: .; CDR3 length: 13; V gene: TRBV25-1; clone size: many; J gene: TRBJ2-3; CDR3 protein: CASSAAGKDTQYF; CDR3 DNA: TGTGCCAGCAGTGCGGCAGGCAAGGATACGCAGTATTTT
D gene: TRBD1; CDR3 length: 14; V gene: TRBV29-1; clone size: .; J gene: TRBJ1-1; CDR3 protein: CSVLRDRGNTEAFF; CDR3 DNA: TGCAGCGTTTTGCGGGACAGGGGGAACACTGAAGCTTTCTTT
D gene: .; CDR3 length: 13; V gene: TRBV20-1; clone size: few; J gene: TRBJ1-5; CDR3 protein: CSAREGPGAPQHF; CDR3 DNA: TGCAGTGCTAGAGAGGGTCCAGGAGCGCCCCAGCATTTT
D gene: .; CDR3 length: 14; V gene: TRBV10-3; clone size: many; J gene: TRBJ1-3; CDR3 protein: CAIRQTGSGNTIYF; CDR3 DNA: TGTGCCATCAGACAAACAGGCTCTGGAAACACCATATATTTT
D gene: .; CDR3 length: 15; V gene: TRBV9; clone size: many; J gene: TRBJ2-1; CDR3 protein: CASSVGVTTDNEQFF; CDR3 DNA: TGTGCCAGCAGCGTAGGGGTCACGACGGACAATGAGCAGTTCTTC
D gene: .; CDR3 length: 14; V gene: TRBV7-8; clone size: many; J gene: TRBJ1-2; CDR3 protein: CASSLGQANYGYTF; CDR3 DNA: TGTGCCAGCAGCTTAGGACAGGCGAACTATGGCTACACCTTC
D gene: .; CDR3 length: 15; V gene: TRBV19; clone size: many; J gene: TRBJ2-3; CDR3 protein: CASSISSLYTDTQYF; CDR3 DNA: TGTGCCAGTAGTATATCGTCTCTCTACACAGATACGCAGTATTTT
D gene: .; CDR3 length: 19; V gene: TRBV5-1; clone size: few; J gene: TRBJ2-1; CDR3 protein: CASRRRQGGARGAVGEQFF; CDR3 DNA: TGCGCCAGCAGACGGCGACAGGGTGGGGCGCGGGGGGCCGTAGGTGAGCAGTTCTTC
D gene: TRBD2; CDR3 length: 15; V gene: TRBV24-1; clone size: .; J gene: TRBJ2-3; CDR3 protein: CSAKSSGGSTDTQYF; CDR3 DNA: TGCAGTGCTAAGTCTAGCGGGGGGAGCACAGATACGCAGTATTTT
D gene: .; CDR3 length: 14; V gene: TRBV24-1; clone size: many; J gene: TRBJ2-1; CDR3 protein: CATSGRNRANEQFF; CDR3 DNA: TGTGCCACCAGTGGTAGAAATAGAGCCAATGAGCAGTTCTTC
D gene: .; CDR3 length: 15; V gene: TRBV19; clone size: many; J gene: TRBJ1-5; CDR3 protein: CASSMEPLSNQPQHF; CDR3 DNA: TGTGCCAGTAGTATGGAACCGCTTAGCAATCAGCCCCAGCATTTT
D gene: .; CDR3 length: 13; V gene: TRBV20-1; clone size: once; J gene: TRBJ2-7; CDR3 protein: CSAAGTRTYEQYF; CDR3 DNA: TGCAGTGCGGCCGGGACACGAACCTACGAGCAGTACTTC
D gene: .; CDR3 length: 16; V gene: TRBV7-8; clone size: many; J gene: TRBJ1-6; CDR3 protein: CASSPMFSRGPSPLHF; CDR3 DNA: TGTGCCAGCAGCCCTATGTTCTCCAGGGGCCCTTCACCCCTCCACTTT
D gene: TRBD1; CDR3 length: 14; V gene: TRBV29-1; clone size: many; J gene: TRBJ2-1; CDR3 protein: CSVAKSNRGGEQFF; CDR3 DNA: TGCAGCGTTGCCAAGAGTAACAGGGGCGGTGAGCAGTTCTTC
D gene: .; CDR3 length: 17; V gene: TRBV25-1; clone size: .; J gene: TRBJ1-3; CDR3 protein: CASSQEWRTNPGNTIYF; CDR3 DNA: TGTGCCAGCAGCCAAGAATGGCGGACTAACCCTGGAAACACCATATATTTT
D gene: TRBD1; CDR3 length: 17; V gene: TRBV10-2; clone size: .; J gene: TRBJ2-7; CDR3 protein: CASSQDLFAGQGYEQYF; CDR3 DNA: TGTGCCAGCAGCCAAGATCTATTCGCGGGACAGGGATACGAGCAGTACTTC
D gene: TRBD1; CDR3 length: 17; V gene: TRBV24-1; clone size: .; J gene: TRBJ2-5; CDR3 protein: CATSDLPGQGAGETQYF; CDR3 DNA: TGTGCCACCAGTGATTTGCCGGGACAGGGGGCGGGAGAGACCCAGTACTTC
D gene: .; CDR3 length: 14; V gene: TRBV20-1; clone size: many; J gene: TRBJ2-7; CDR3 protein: CSALTVLGSYEQYF; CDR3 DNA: TGCAGTGCCTTGACTGTGTTGGGGTCCTACGAGCAGTACTTC
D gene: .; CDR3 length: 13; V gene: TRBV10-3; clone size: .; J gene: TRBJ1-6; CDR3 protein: CATSGDLNSPLHF; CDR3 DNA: TGTGCCACCTCGGGGGACCTAAATTCACCCCTCCACTTT
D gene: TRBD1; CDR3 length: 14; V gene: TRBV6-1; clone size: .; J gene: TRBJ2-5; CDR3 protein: CASTPWDSEETQYF; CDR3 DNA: TGTGCCAGCACCCCATGGGACAGCGAAGAGACCCAGTACTTC
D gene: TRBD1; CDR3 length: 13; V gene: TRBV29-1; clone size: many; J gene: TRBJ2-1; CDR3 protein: CSADPPGQDEQFF; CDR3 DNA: TGCAGCGCCGACCCCCCGGGACAGGATGAGCAGTTCTTC